A selection of T cell receptor beta chains follows, all from one sample in a study of regulatory T cells in long-lasting Graves disease. A single record per CDR3 protein comes from TCRdb applying MiXCR to the multiplex PCR reads. The sample contains around 480,000 distinct CDR3 sequences, 16% of which appear only once. This sample also appeared in a second study, on T cells in Graves' hyperthyroidism and ophthalmopathy.

Sequencing was performed on peripheral blood mononuclear cells (PBMCs), taken at new diagnosis, from a patient treated with antithyroid drugs. These receptor sequences come from a man in his forties with Graves disease. CDR3s include the opening cysteine and the closing phenylalanine or tryptophan. The D gene is left open where the match is weak. Clone size appears in some rows only: once, few, many, or a class for an expanded clone.

d_gene	v_gene	j_gene	abundance	CDR3nt	CDR3aa
.	TRBV5-5	TRBJ2-7	.	TGTGCCAGCAGCTTGGACCCACAAGGGGTGACCTACGAGCAGTACTTC	CASSLDPQGVTYEQYF
TRBD2	TRBV28	TRBJ2-3	many	TGTGCCAGCAGTTGGCTAGCGGGAGAAGCTACGCAGTATTTT	CASSWLAGEATQYF
.	TRBV3-1	TRBJ1-1	many	TGTGCCAGCAGGAGGACCGACACTGAAGCTTTCTTT	CASRRTDTEAFF
.	TRBV11-2	TRBJ1-6	many	TGTGCCAGCAGCTTAGGGGGGGCTTGGGATTCACCCCTCCACTTT	CASSLGGAWDSPLHF
.	TRBV20-1	TRBJ2-3	few	TGCAGTGCTAGAGATCCTGGCACAGGTACGCAGTATTTT	CSARDPGTGTQYF
TRBD2	TRBV5-6	TRBJ2-2	.	TGTGCCAGCAGCACCCATCTAGCGGGAAGGTTCACCGGGGAGCTGTTTTTT	CASSTHLAGRFTGELFF
.	TRBV30	TRBJ2-5	many	TGTGCCTGGAGAGGGAACCAAGAGACCCAGTACTTC	CAWRGNQETQYF
.	TRBV5-4	TRBJ2-2	few	TGTGCCAGCAGCTTGGAATGGGCGGCCGTCACCGGGGAGCTGTTTTTT	CASSLEWAAVTGELFF
.	TRBV12-5	TRBJ2-1	many	TGTGCTAGTGTCGGAGACAGGAATGAGCAGTTCTTC	CASVGDRNEQFF
TRBD1	TRBV5-1	TRBJ2-2	.	TGCGCCAGCAGTTCGAGGGGGCGGCGAGTGTCCGGGGAGCTGTTTTTT	CASSSRGRRVSGELFF
.	TRBV5-6	TRBJ2-2	.	TGTGCCAGCAGCTTGGCTTGGGGTACCGGGGAGCTGTTTTTT	CASSLAWGTGELFF
.	TRBV24-1	TRBJ1-3	.	TGTGCCACCAGTGATTTTAGGGAGTACCCAACTAACACCATATATTTT	CATSDFREYPTNTIYF
.	TRBV27	TRBJ2-2	many	TGTGCCAGCAGTTTCATAGTAGGGCCCACCGGGGAGCTGTTTTTT	CASSFIVGPTGELFF
TRBD1	TRBV24-1	TRBJ2-5	many	TGTGCCACCAGTGATTGGACAGGGGGGATCGAGACCCAGTACTTC	CATSDWTGGIETQYF
.	TRBV12-3/TRBV12-4	TRBJ2-1	few	TGTGCCAGCAGCAAACAGATTATCTCCTACAATGAGCAGTTCTTC	CASSKQIISYNEQFF
.	TRBV5-5	TRBJ1-1	many	TGTGCCAGCAGCCAAATTTGGAAAAGAATGAACACTGAAGCTTTCTTT	CASSQIWKRMNTEAFF
TRBD2	TRBV3-1	TRBJ2-3	many	TGTGCCAGCAGCCACCCTAGCGGGAGTCTCGGAGATACGCAGTATTTT	CASSHPSGSLGDTQYF
TRBD1	TRBV6-1	TRBJ1-2	.	TGTGCCAGCAGTGAAGTGAGGGGGCTGTTGGGCTACACCTTC	CASSEVRGLLGYTF
.	TRBV6-1	TRBJ2-1	many	TGTGCCAGCAGCGCCCGACTCAATGAGCAGTTCTTC	CASSARLNEQFF
TRBD2	TRBV12-3/TRBV12-4	TRBJ2-1	.	TGTGCCAGCAGTTGGGAGGGTGGCCGGGCCAATGAGCAGTTCTTC	CASSWEGGRANEQFF
TRBD2	TRBV24-1	TRBJ2-1	.	TGTGCCACCAGTGATGGGGGACTAGTGGACAATGAGCAGTTCTTC	CATSDGGLVDNEQFF
.	TRBV6-2/TRBV6-3	TRBJ1-6	.	TGTGCCAGCAGTTTCCGCCCGGGGCATAGTAATTCACCCCTCCACTTT	CASSFRPGHSNSPLHF
TRBD2	TRBV20-1	TRBJ2-1	many	TGCAGTGCTGTAATAGCGGGGGTATACAATGAGCAGTTCTTC	CSAVIAGVYNEQFF
.	TRBV7-2	TRBJ2-7	.	TGTGCCAGCAGCTTAGATGGGGGTAGGAGCGAGCAGTACTTC	CASSLDGGRSEQYF
TRBD1	TRBV24-1	TRBJ2-5	many	TGTGCCACCAGTGATGCCCGGGACAGGGGGGAGACCCAGTACTTC	CATSDARDRGETQYF
.	TRBV29-1	TRBJ2-3	few	TGCAGCGTTGTATCCCACCCGGGACAGGGGTCCTTAGCGGGAGAAGATACGCAGTATTTT	CSVVSHPGQGSLAGEDTQYF
.	TRBV7-9	TRBJ1-1	.	TGTGCCAGCAGCTTAGAGGCAGACACTGAAGCTTTCTTT	CASSLEADTEAFF
TRBD2	TRBV11-2	TRBJ2-7	once	TGTGCCAGCAGCCAGACTAGCGGGAGTTTCCAGGTCCACGAGCAGTACTTC	CASSQTSGSFQVHEQYF
.	TRBV7-3	TRBJ1-3	few	TGTGCCAGCAGCTTAATCGGGGAAGCGGGAAACACCATATATTTT	CASSLIGEAGNTIYF
.	TRBV6-5	TRBJ2-5	.	TGTGCCAGCAGTTACTCGAGTGCGGTACCGAAGACCCAGTACTTC	CASSYSSAVPKTQYF
TRBD1	TRBV20-1	TRBJ1-1	many	TGCAGTGCTAGTCCGGGACAGGGGGCGACGGAAGCTTTCTTT	CSASPGQGATEAFF